The next 21 T cell receptor beta chains were all read from a single sample in a study of T-cell reconstitution after alpha-beta-depleted transplantation in children. Unique molecular identifiers were incorporated during preparation of the TCRbeta library. TCRdb processed the PCR reads anew with MiXCR; each CDR3 protein has one entry. This sample has 330,000 or so distinct CDR3 sequences, with around 10% found just once. The specimen was PBMCs from the stem cell graft donor, collected from the stem cell graft. The receptors were sampled from a human donor who donated a stem cell graft to a child with acute lymphoblastic leukemia.

The sample holds a few counts of this clonotype. This chain joins TRBV14 and TRBJ2-1; D call uncertain. The germline gives CDR1 SGHDN, CDR2 FVKESK. The CDR3 spans 12 residues. With 0 bases removed from V and 13 bases from J, the gap between germline ends came to 10 bases. The CDR3 loop reads CASSQDRSLQFF. In DNA form, the CDR3 reads TGTGCCAGCAGCCAAGATCGCAGCCTCCAGTTCTTC.

This clonotype appeared a few times. This chain links TRBV27 with TRBJ2-3; D uncertain. This CDR3 spans 17 amino acids. Germline CDR1 MNHEY, CDR2 SMNVEV (reference sequence). The germline V and J ends were trimmed by 6 bases and 4 bases, with 23 bases remaining between them. In DNA form, the CDR3 reads TGTGCCAGCAGGACCTTGTTGGGGATCGTAGAGGCAGATACGCAGTATTTT. Protein sequence: CASRTLLGIVEADTQYF.

In this sample, this clonotype turned up many times. The chain uses TRBV3-1 and TRBJ2-7, with 8 nucleotides matching TRBD2. The V gene's germline CDR1 is LGHDT and CDR2 YNNKEL (reference sequence). There are 15 residues in the CDR3. The J segment lost 7 bases and the V segment lost 0 bases, leaving 8 bases of the junction unmatched. CDR3 coding DNA: TGTGCCAGCAGCCAAGATCAGGCGGGAGGTTGGGAGCAGTACTTC. Protein sequence: CASSQDQAGGWEQYF.

The J gene is TRBJ2-7, the V gene TRBV29-1; 9 bases align to TRBD2. Trimming at V came to 6 bases and at J to 0 bases, leaving 3 bases not matched to a gene. Per the germline V gene, CDR1 is SQVTM and CDR2 is ANQGSEA. This CDR3 is built from 13 residues. For the CDR3, the DNA is TGCAGCGTCAGCGGGGGGACCTCCTACGAGCAGTACTTC. Protein: CSVSGGTSYEQYF.

In its sample, this clonotype was seen once. The chain is built from TRBV11-2 and TRBJ2-1, with 7 bases that match TRBD2. CDR1 and CDR2 (germline): SGHAT, FQNNGV. Trimming cost V 3 bases and J 7 bases; bases outside gene matches: 9. The length of the CDR3 is 15 residues. DNA for the CDR3: TGTGCCAGCAGCTTTGAGGCGGGAGTTTGGAATGAGCAGTTCTTC. This translates into CASSFEAGVWNEQFF.

For this clonotype: This may stem from a read error, because a much larger clone lies one nucleotide away. The chain has TRBV4-1 and TRBJ2-6; TRBD2 might be the D (6 bases). Per germline, CDR1 MGHRA and CDR2 YSYEKL. The CDR3 totals 17 residues. The ends were cut back, 5 bases at V and 0 bases at J, with 14 bases in the middle. In nucleotides, the CDR3 is TGCGCCAGCAGCACAAAAGGAGGGTACTCTGGGGCCAACGTCCTGACTTTC. This gives the protein CASSTKGGYSGANVLTF.

This clonotype appeared a few times. The V gene is TRBV27, the J gene TRBJ2-7; 9 positions match TRBD1. V was clipped by 2 bases and J by 1 base; unmatched bases: 3. The CDR3 has 15 residues. The germline V gene has CDR1 MNHEY and CDR2 SMNVEV (reference sequence). The CDR3: CASSLGTGISYEQYF. Written as DNA, the CDR3 is TGTGCCAGCAGTTTAGGGACAGGGATTTCCTACGAGCAGTACTTC.

This clonotype was counted between two and nine times. The CDR3 reads CASRQDRGRDEQYF. CDR3 nucleotide sequence: TGTGCCAGCAGACAGGACAGGGGGCGCGACGAGCAGTACTTC. The J gene is TRBJ2-7, the V gene TRBV27, with 11 bases lining up with TRBD1. This CDR3 is built from 14 residues. Trimming took 6 bases from V and 5 from J; bases not matched to a gene: 6. Germline V gene lookup returns CDR1 MNHEY and CDR2 SMNVEV (reference sequence).

This clonotype was seen at least ten times. The chain has TRBV10-3 and TRBJ2-7; 7 nucleotides align to TRBD2. The CDR3 has 14 amino acids. V lost 5 bases to trimming and J lost 2 bases; unmatched junction nucleotides: 6. The germline CDR1 and CDR2 sequences are ENHRY and SYGVKD. The CDR3 region is CAISSSGGTYEQYF. DNA for the CDR3: TGTGCCATCAGTTCTAGCGGAGGGACCTACGAGCAGTACTTC.

This clonotype has at least ten counts. This rearrangement joins TRBV12-3 or TRBV12-4 to TRBJ2-7; no definite D call. This CDR3 is built from 14 residues. V was clipped by 1 base and J by 3 bases, with 10 bases between them. DNA of the CDR3: TGTGCCAGCAGTTTAGGCCGCAGAGACTACGAGCAGTACTTC. Its protein is CASSLGRRDYEQYF.

The V call is TRBV15, the J call TRBJ2-3; D gene uncertain. The CDR3 is 13 amino acids. Per the germline V gene, CDR1 is LNHNV and CDR2 is YYDKDF (reference sequence). V lost 5 bases and J lost 1, with 7 bases in between. CDR3 sequence (DNA): TGTGCCACCAGCCTTCTTCGCACAGATACGCAGTATTTT. Its protein is CATSLLRTDTQYF.

The chain has TRBV18 and TRBJ2-1, with no clear D. The V end lost 0 bases, the J end lost 0 bases, and 9 bases lay between the germline ends. This CDR3 contains 16 residues. Germline assignment: CDR1 KGHSH and CDR2 LQKENI. DNA of the CDR3: TGTGCCAGCTCACCACCCGGGCTCCGCTCCTACAATGAGCAGTTCTTC. Translation: CASSPPGLRSYNEQFF.

The V gene is TRBV27, the J gene TRBJ1-2, with a possible D match to TRBD1 (6 bases). Germline-derived CDR1 and CDR2 are MNHEY and SMNVEV (reference sequence). Trimming removed 7 bases from V and 4 bases from J, with 10 bases in between. The CDR3 is 12 amino acids. As DNA, the CDR3 is TGTGCCAGCACAGGGGCAGTCTATGGCTACACCTTC. Amino acid sequence: CASTGAVYGYTF.

This clonotype was seen a handful of times. The V gene is TRBV7-9, the J gene TRBJ2-3; possible D gene TRBD2, 6 bases. Trimming pared 8 bases from V and 4 bases from J, leaving 10 bases between. Germline-derived CDR1 and CDR2 are SEHNR and FQNEAQ (reference sequence). CDR3 length: 12 residues. The DNA for the CDR3 is TGTGCCAGCCACTCTAGCGCAGATACGCAGTATTTT. Residues: CASHSSADTQYF.

There are a few counts of this clonotype. This chain connects TRBV20-1 to TRBJ2-7; D tentatively reads TRBD1 or TRBD2 (6 bases each). CDR1 DFQATT and CDR2 SNEGSKA come from the germline V gene (reference sequence). Trimming removed 0 bases at V and 0 bases at J, with 12 bases between. The CDR3 has 15 amino acids. The CDR3 DNA reads as TGCAGTGCTAGAGATGTCGGGGGCAGCTCCTACGAGCAGTACTTC. As protein: CSARDVGGSSYEQYF.

The chain links TRBV6-2 or TRBV6-3 to TRBJ2-7; 8 bases map to TRBD2. CDR1 is MNHEY and CDR2 is SVGEGT in the germline V gene. There are 13 residues in the CDR3. Trimming cost V 7 bases and J 3 bases; bases outside gene matches: 5. Here the CDR3 DNA reads TGTGCCAGCAACGGGGGGGCTCACTACGAGCAGTACTTC. Encoded protein: CASNGGAHYEQYF.

The chain uses TRBV5-1 and TRBJ2-2; tentative D call: TRBD1 (6 bases). This CDR3 is built from 16 residues. Trimming removed 3 bases from V and 0 bases from J, with 12 bases in between. CDR1 is SGHRS, CDR2 YFSETQ, per germline. CDR3 DNA sequence: TGCGCCAGCAGCTCAACAGGGAGTTCGAACACCGGGGAGCTGTTTTTT. Translation: CASSSTGSSNTGELFF.

This clonotype was detected only a few times. This rearrangement joins TRBV27 to TRBJ2-3; D is perhaps TRBD1 (6 bases). V gave up 5 bases and J gave up 1 base, with 7 bases separating them. CDR3 length: 13 residues. Germline values: CDR1 MNHEY, CDR2 SMNVEV (reference sequence). The CDR3 spells CASSAGGTDTQYF. The DNA for the CDR3 is TGTGCCAGCAGTGCAGGGGGCACAGATACGCAGTATTTT.

This clonotype was picked up many times. The rearrangement links TRBV5-1 to TRBJ2-2; tentative D call: TRBD2 (6 bases). Looked up from germline, CDR1 is SGHRS and CDR2 is YFSETQ. Between the trimmed V and J ends, which lost 0 bases and 1 base, there was a span of 10 bases. The length of the CDR3 is 16 residues. The CDR3 DNA follows: TGCGCCAGCAGCTTGGCCGGGACTGTGAACACCGGGGAGCTGTTTTTT. It is translated as CASSLAGTVNTGELFF.

Details on this clonotype: One junction end does not reproduce the germline sequence, and a read error may be involved. The chain recombines TRBV20-1 with TRBJ1-4; D possibly corresponds to TRBD1 (6 bases). Germline values: CDR1 DFQATT, CDR2 SNEGSKA (reference sequence). CDR3 length: 12 amino acids. CDR3 in amino acids: CSAREKGVYIPF. As DNA, the CDR3 is TGCAGTGCTAGAGAGAAGGGGGTGTATATACCATTT.

This clonotype was seen many times. The chain joins TRBV7-3 to TRBJ2-1; 12 bases match TRBD1. CDR1 is SGHTA and CDR2 is FQGTGA in the germline V gene. J gave up 7 bases and V 3 bases, and 7 bases lay outside the gene matches. There are 16 residues in the CDR3. The CDR3 region has the DNA TGTGCCAGCAGCTTGTCCGGGACAGGGGGCTTAAATGAGCAGTTCTTC. Protein product: CASSLSGTGGLNEQFF.